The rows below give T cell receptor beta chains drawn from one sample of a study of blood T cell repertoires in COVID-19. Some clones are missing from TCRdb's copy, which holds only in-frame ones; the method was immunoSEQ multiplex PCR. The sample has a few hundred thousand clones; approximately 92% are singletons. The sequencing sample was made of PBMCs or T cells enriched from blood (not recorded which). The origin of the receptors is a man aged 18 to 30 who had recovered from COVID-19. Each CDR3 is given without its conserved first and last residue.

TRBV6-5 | ALGNEKLF
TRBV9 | ASSLFNEQF
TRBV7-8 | ASSLSGTGGNEQF
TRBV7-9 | ASSLGANTEAF
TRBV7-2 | ASSLGTVQTYEQY
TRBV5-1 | ASSWTGLGAEAF
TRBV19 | ASTRDRGLNTGELF
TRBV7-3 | ASSLNAGLAVGELF
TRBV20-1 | SASRTSGSPYEQY
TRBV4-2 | ASSQETGSKETQY
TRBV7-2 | ASSLTRLTSTDTQY
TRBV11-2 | ASSLVGQVEAF
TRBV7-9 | ASSSPRLAGYYEQY
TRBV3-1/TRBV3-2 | ASSQSGWNTEAF
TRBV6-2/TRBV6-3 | ASSYSAGRISYGYT
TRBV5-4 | ASSPSPTTTGELF
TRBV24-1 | ATSDPTFSGNTIY
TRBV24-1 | ATSAGGVEPQH
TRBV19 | ASSIRGFSSYEQY
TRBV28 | ASSQDRPYEQY
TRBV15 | ATSRDRVDVTQY
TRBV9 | ASSPRQGNSPLH
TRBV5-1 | ASSLADNYAGELF
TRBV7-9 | ASSLGQGNYGYT
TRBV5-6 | ASSLGNIMNTEAF